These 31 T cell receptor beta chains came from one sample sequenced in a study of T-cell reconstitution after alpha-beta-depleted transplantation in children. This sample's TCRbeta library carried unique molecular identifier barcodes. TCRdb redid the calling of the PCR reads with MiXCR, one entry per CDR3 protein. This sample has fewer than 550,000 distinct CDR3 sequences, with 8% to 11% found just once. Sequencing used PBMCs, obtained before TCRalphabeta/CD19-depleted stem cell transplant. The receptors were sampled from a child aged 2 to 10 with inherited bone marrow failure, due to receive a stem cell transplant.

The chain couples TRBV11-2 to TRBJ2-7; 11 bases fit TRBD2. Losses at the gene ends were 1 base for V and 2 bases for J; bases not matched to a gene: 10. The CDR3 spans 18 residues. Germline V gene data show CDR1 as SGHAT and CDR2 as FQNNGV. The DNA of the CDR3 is TGTGCCAGCAGCTTAGTGTCCCTAGCGGGAGGTAAGGCCTACGAGCAGTACTTC. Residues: CASSLVSLAGGKAYEQYF.

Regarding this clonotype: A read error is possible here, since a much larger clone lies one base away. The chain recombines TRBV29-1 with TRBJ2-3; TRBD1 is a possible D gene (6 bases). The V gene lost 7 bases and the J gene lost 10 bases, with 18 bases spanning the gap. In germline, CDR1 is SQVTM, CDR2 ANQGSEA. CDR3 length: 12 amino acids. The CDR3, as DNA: TGCAGCGGGAACCGCTTGGGGGCTGCGCAGTATTTT. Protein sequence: CSGNRLGAAQYF.

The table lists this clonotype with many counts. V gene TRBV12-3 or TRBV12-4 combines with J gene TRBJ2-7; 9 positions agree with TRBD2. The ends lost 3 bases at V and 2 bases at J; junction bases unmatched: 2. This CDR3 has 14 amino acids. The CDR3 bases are TGTGCCAGCAGTTTGCGGGAGGGCCCCTACGAGCAGTACTTC. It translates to CASSLREGPYEQYF.

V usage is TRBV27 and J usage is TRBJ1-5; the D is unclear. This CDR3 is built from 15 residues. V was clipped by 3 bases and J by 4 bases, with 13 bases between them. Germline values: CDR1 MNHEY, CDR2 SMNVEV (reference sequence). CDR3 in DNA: TGTGCCAGCAGTTTTTTCCCGGGAGTTAATCAGCCCCAGCATTTT. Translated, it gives CASSFFPGVNQPQHF.

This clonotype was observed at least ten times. The CDR3 loop is CASSENRVLAGGRRLGDEQFF. The CDR3 coding sequence is TGTGCCAGCAGTGAAAATAGGGTACTAGCGGGAGGGCGAAGGCTTGGCGATGAGCAGTTCTTC. This chain joins TRBV2 and TRBJ2-1, with 13 positions matching TRBD2. V was pared by 2 bases and J by 8 bases, with 21 bases of the junction left unmatched. The CDR3 is made up of 21 amino acids. CDR1 is SNHLY, CDR2 FYNNEI, per germline.

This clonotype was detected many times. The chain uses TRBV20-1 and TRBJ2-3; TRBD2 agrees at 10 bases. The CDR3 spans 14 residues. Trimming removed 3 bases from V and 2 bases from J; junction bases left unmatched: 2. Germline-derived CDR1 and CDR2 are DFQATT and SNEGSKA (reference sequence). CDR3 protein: CSASSGRVTDTQYF. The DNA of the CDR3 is TGCAGTGCTAGCAGCGGGAGGGTCACAGATACGCAGTATTTT.

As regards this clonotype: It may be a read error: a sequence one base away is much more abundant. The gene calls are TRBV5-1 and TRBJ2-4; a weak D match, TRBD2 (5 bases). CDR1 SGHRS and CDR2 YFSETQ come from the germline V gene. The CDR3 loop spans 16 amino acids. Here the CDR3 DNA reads TGCGACAGCAGCTTGTTGGGAAACGGGGACAAAAACATTCAGTACTTC. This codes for CDSSLLGNGDKNIQYF.

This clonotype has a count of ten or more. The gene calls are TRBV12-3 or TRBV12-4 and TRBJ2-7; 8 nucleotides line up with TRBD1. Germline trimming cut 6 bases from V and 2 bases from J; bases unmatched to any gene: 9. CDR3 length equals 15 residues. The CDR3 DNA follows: TGTGCCAGCAGCTACGGACAGGGACTTACCTACGAGCAGTACTTC. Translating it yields CASSYGQGLTYEQYF.

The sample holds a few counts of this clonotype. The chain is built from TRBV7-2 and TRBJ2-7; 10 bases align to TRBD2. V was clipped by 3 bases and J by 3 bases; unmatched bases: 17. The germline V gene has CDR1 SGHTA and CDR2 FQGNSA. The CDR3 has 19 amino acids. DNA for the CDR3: TGTGCCAGCAGCTTTCGGCTAGCGGGAGTGGGTACCTTGAACTACGAGCAGTACTTC. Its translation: CASSFRLAGVGTLNYEQYF.

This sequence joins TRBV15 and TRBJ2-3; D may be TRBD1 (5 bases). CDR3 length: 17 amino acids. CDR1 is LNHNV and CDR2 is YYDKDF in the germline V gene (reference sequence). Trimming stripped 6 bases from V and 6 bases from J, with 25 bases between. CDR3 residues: CATRQPPGQGFGDTQYF. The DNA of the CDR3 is TGTGCCACCAGACAGCCTCCGGGCCAGGGATTCGGGGATACGCAGTATTTT.

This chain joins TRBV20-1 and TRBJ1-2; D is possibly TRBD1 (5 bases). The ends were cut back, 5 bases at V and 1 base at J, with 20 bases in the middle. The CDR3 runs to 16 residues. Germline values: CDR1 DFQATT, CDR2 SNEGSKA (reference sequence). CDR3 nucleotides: TGCAGTGCTGGCCGAGCGGGACTCATACTTAACTATGGCTACACCTTC. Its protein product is CSAGRAGLILNYGYTF.

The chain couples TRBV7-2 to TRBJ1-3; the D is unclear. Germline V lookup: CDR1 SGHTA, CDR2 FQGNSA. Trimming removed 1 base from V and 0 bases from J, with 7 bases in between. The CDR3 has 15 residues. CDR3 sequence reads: CASSLVSNSGNTIYF. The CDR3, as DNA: TGTGCCAGCAGCTTAGTCAGCAACTCTGGAAACACCATATATTTT.

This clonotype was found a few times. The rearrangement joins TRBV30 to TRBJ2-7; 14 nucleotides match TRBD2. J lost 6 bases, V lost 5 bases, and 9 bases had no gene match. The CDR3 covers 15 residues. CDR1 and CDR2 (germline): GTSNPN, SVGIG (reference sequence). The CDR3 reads CAWSETSGRASEQYF. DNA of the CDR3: TGTGCCTGGTCGGAGACTAGCGGGAGGGCTTCCGAGCAGTACTTC.

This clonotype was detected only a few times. This CDR3 reads CSAREDRANSPLHF. The CDR3 nucleotides read TGCAGTGCTAGGGAGGACAGGGCAAATTCACCCCTCCACTTT. The chain has TRBV20-1 and TRBJ1-6; 8 bases are a match to TRBD1. Losses at the gene ends were 3 bases for V and 7 bases for J; bases not matched to a gene: 5. Germline CDR1 DFQATT, CDR2 SNEGSKA (reference sequence). The CDR3 contains 14 residues.

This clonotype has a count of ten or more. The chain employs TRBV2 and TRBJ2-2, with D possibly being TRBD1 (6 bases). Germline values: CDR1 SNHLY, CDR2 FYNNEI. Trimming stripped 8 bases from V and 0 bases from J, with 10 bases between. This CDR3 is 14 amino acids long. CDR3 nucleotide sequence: TGTGCCAGCCAGACAGGTTCGAACACCGGGGAGCTGTTTTTT. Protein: CASQTGSNTGELFF.

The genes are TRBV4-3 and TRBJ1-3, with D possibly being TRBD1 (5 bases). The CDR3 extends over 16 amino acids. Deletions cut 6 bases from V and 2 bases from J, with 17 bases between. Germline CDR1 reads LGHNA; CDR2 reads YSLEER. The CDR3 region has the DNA TGCGCCAGCAGTTATACAGACAGAGCGACTGGAAACACCATATATTTT. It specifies CASSYTDRATGNTIYF.

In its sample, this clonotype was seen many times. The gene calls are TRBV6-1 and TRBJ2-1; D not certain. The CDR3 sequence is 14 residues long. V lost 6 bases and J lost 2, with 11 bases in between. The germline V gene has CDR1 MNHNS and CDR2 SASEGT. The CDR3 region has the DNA TGTGCCAGCAGGTCAGACTTCGCCTACAATGAGCAGTTCTTC. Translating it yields CASRSDFAYNEQFF.

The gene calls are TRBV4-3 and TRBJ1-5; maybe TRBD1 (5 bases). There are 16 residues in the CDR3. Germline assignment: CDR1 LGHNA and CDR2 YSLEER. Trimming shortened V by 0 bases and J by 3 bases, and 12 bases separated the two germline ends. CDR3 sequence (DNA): TGCGCCAGCAGCCAAGATTCCAGGGAAAACAATCAGCCCCAGCATTTT. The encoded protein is CASSQDSRENNQPQHF.

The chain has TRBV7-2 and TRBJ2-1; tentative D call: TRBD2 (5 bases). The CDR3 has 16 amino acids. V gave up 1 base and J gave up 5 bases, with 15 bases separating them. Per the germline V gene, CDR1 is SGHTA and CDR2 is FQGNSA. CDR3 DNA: TGTGCCAGCAGCTTAGTCCCGGACTCATTAAACAATGAGCAGTTCTTC. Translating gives CASSLVPDSLNNEQFF.

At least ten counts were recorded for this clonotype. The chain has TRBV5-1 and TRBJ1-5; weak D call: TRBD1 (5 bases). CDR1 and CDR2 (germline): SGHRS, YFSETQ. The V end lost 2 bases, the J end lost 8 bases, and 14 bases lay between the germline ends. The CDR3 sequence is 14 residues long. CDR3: CASSFLQGGEPQHF. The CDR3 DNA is TGCGCCAGCAGCTTCCTTCAGGGAGGGGAGCCCCAGCATTTT.

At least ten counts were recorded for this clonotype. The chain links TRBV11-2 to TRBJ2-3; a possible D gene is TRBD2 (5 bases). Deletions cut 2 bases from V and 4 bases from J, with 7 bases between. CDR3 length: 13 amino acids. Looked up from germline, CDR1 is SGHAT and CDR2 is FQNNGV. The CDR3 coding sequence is TGTGCCAGCAGCTTAATCGGGGCAGATACGCAGTATTTT. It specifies CASSLIGADTQYF.

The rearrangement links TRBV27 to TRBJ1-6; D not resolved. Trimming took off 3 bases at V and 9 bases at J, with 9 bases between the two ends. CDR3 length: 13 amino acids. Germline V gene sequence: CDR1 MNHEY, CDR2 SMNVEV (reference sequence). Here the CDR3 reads CASSFSYLSPLHF. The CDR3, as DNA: TGTGCCAGCAGTTTTTCCTATCTTTCACCCCTCCACTTT.

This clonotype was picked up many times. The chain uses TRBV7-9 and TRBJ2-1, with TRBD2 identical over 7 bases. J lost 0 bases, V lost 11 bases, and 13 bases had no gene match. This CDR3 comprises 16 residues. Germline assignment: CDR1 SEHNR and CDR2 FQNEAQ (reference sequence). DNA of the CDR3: TGTGCCCTGACTGGGGCTAGCGGAAACTCCTACAATGAGCAGTTCTTC. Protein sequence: CALTGASGNSYNEQFF.

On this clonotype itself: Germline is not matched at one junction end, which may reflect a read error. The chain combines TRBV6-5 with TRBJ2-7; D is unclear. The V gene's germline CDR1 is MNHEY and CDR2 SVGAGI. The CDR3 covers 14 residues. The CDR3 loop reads CAISYASSPYEQYF. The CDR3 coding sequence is TGTGCCATCAGTTACGCCAGTTCCCCCTACGAGCAGTACTTC.

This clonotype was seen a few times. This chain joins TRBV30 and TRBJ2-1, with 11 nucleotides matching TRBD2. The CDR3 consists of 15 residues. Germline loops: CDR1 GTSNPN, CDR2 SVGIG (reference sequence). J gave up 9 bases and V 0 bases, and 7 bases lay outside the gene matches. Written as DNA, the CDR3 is TGTGCCTGGAGTGTAGGGCTAGCGGGAGGATTTGAGCAGTTCTTC. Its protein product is CAWSVGLAGGFEQFF.

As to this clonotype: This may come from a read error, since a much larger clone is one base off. The DNA for the CDR3 is TGTGCCAGCAGGGACTCTCTAATAAACGAGCAGTTCTTC. Residues: CASRDSLINEQFF. The chain uses TRBV12-3 or TRBV12-4 and TRBJ2-1; D possibly corresponds to TRBD2 (5 bases). V lost 6 bases to trimming and J lost 10 bases, with 16 bases between them. The CDR3 loop spans 13 amino acids.

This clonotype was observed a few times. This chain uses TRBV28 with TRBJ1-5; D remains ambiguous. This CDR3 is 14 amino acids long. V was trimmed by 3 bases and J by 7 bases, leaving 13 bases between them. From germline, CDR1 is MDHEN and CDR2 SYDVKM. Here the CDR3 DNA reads TGTGCCAGCAGTTTCCTTGGCAGAACGCAGCCCCAGCATTTT. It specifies CASSFLGRTQPQHF.

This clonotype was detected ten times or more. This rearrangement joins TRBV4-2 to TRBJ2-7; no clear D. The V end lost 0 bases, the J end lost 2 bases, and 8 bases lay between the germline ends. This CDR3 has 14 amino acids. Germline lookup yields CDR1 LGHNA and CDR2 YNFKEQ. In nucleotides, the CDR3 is TGTGCCAGCAGCCAAGATCTGGAGCCCTACGAGCAGTACTTC. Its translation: CASSQDLEPYEQYF.

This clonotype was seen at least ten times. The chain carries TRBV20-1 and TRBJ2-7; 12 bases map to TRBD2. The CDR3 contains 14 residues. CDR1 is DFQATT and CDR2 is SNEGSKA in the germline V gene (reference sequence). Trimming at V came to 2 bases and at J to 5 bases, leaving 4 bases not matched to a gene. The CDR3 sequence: CSARTLAGGHEQYF. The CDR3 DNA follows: TGCAGTGCTAGAACACTAGCGGGAGGTCACGAGCAGTACTTC.

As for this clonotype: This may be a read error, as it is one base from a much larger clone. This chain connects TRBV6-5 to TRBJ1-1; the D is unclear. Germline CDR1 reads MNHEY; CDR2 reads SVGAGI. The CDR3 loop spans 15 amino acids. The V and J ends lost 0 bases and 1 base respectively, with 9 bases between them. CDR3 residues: CASSYSPGWNTEAFF. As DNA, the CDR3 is TGTGCCAGCAGTTACTCGCCTGGGTGGAACACTGAAGCTTTCTTT.

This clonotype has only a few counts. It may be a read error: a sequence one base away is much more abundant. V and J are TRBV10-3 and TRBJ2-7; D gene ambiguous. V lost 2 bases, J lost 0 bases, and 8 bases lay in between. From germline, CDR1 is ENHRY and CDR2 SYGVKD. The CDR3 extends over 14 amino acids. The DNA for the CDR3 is TGTGCCATCAGTGAGGGACGGATCTCCTACGAGCAGTACTTC. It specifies CAISEGRISYEQYF.